Presented here are 32 T cell receptor beta chains from one specimen sequenced in a study of Graves' ophthalmopathy and Graves' hyperthyroidism. Amplification of TCR beta CDR3 regions used RNA transcripts. An initial RT-PCR round employing HTBI primers preceded a second-round multiplex PCR. MiXCR, applied by TCRdb to the multiplex PCR reads, yields one record per CDR3 protein. The data contain 900,000 to 1,200,000 distinct CDR3 sequences, roughly 35% of them singletons. Material for sequencing was peripheral blood or thyroid tissue (not recorded which). These receptors originate from an adult man with Graves' hyperthyroidism.

This clonotype has more than one count but fewer than ten. The chain employs TRBV6-6 and TRBJ2-3; 9 bases map to TRBD2. With 5 bases clipped from V and 0 bases from J, the junction kept 6 bases outside the gene matches. CDR1 and CDR2 from the germline V gene are MNHNY and SVGAGI (reference sequence). The CDR3 consists of 16 residues. CDR3 loop: CASSNPSGASTDTQYF. The CDR3 DNA reads TGTGCCAGCAGTAACCCTAGCGGGGCTAGCACAGATACGCAGTATTTT.

In the case of this clonotype: The junction departs from the called germline gene at one end, perhaps through a read error. This sequence joins TRBV10-3 and TRBJ2-5; TRBD1 might be the D (6 bases). Germline V gene lookup returns CDR1 ENHRY and CDR2 SYGVKD. CDR3 length: 15 amino acids. The CDR3 here is CASSFEARGSETQYF. In DNA, the CDR3 is TGTGCCAGCAGTTTTGAAGCGAGGGGGTCAGAGACCCAGTACTTC.

For this clonotype: A much larger clone differs from this one at a single base, so this may be a read error. The genes are TRBV7-9 and TRBJ2-7; 13 bases align to TRBD2. Germline-derived CDR1 and CDR2 are SEHNR and FQNEAQ (reference sequence). The CDR3 covers 15 residues. CDR3 in DNA: TGTGCCAGCAGCTTAGCGTGGACTAGCGGGGGCGAGCAGCACTTC. Amino acids: CASSLAWTSGGEQHF.

There are many counts of this clonotype. This chain uses TRBV12-3 or TRBV12-4 with TRBJ2-7; D may match TRBD1 or TRBD2 (5 bases each). V was shortened by 2 bases and J by 5 bases, with 7 bases between the two germline ends. The CDR3 is 12 amino acids. CDR3 residues: CASSLPGHEQYF. Here the CDR3 DNA reads TGTGCCAGCAGTTTACCGGGACACGAGCAGTACTTC.

This clonotype appeared a few times. The chain uses TRBV2 and TRBJ2-5; 9 bases line up with TRBD1. Trimming removed 6 bases from V and 5 bases from J; junction bases left unmatched: 13. The length of the CDR3 is 16 residues. From germline, CDR1 is SNHLY and CDR2 FYNNEI. This CDR3 reads CASRAGPGQGEETQYF. The CDR3 nucleotides read TGTGCCAGCAGAGCCGGCCCGGGACAGGGTGAGGAGACCCAGTACTTC.

This clonotype came up many times. The chain couples TRBV7-3 to TRBJ1-4; 9 bases are shared with TRBD1. The CDR3 is 15 amino acids. Germline V CDR1 and CDR2: SGHTA, FQGTGA. The V and J ends lost 5 bases and 7 bases, in that order; junction bases with no gene match: 8. The CDR3, as DNA: TGTGCCAGCAGCAAAACGGGACAGGGTGTTGAAAAACTGTTTTTT. Amino acids: CASSKTGQGVEKLFF.

In this sample, this clonotype turned up many times. J is TRBJ2-7 and V is TRBV29-1; 10 bases match TRBD1. CDR3 size: 14 residues. V shed 3 bases and J 4 bases; nucleotides not matched to a gene: 6. CDR1 is SQVTM and CDR2 is ANQGSEA in the germline V gene. CDR3 in amino acids: CSVDTGTGVYEQYF. As DNA, the CDR3 is TGCAGCGTTGACACCGGGACAGGGGTATACGAGCAGTACTTC.

This clonotype was observed a few times. This chain links TRBV5-1 with TRBJ2-7; D may match TRBD1 or TRBD2 (5 bases each). The CDR3 runs 14 residues. Trimming cost V 2 bases and J 3 bases, with 12 bases left between them. Germline V CDR1 and CDR2: SGHRS, YFSETQ. Written as DNA, the CDR3 is TGCGCCAGCAGCTTAGGGGACGGTGTCTACGAGCAGTACTTC. Its translation is CASSLGDGVYEQYF.

The V gene is TRBV5-5, the J gene TRBJ2-7, with 9 bases that match TRBD1. V shed 2 bases, J shed 9 bases, and the junction held 9 bases outside the gene matches. Looked up from germline, CDR1 is SGHKS and CDR2 is YYEKEE (reference sequence). The CDR3 spans 14 residues. The CDR3 nucleotides read TGTGCCAGCAGCTTCGGACAGGGGACAGAGGTGCAGTACTTC. Protein: CASSFGQGTEVQYF.

This clonotype was counted ten times or more. The chain carries TRBV7-9 and TRBJ1-1; 7 bases match TRBD1. V shed 5 bases, J shed 5 bases, and the junction held 11 bases outside the gene matches. The CDR3 runs 15 residues. Germline V gene data show CDR1 as SEHNR and CDR2 as FQNEAQ (reference sequence). The CDR3 DNA reads TGTGCCAGCAGCGAGAGGGGGCTGGAAGGGACTGAAGCTTTCTTT. This encodes CASSERGLEGTEAFF.

CDR3 loop: CASSYSPPSPEQYF. DNA of the CDR3: TGTGCCAGCAGTTACTCACCTCCCTCTCCCGAGCAGTACTTC. V gene TRBV6-5 combines with J gene TRBJ2-7, with D unclear. The germline V gene encodes CDR1 MNHEY and CDR2 SVGAGI. V was pared by 0 bases and J by 6 bases, with 12 bases between. This CDR3 spans 14 amino acids.

The chain couples TRBV7-2 to TRBJ2-7; tentatively, D is TRBD1 or TRBD2 (6 bases each). This CDR3 has 18 residues. In germline, CDR1 is SGHTA, CDR2 FQGNSA. The V end lost 2 bases, the J end lost 2 bases, and 22 bases lay between the germline ends. CDR3 in amino acids: CASSLRSSEGGNTYEQYF. The CDR3 coding sequence is TGTGCCAGCAGCTTACGATCCTCGGAGGGGGGAAACACCTACGAGCAGTACTTC. Based on the CDR3 plus reference TRBV7-2 and TRBJ2-7, the full variable domain is GAGVSQSPSNKVTEKGKDVELRCDPISGHTALYWYRQSLGQGLEFLIYFQGNSAPDKSGLPSDRFSAERTGGSVSTLTIQRTQQEDSAVYLCASSLRSSEGGNTYEQYFGPGTRLTVT.

The chain is built from TRBV6-5 and TRBJ1-2; 9 nucleotides line up with TRBD1. CDR3 length: 13 amino acids. CDR1 MNHEY and CDR2 SVGAGI come from the germline V gene. With V trimmed by 7 bases and J by 8 bases, 8 bases remained unmatched. CDR3 sequence: CASIPGQGGGYTF. DNA for the CDR3: TGTGCCAGCATCCCGGGACAGGGAGGCGGCTACACCTTC.

This clonotype has a count of ten or more. This rearrangement joins TRBV2 to TRBJ1-1; D is undetermined. CDR1 and CDR2 from the germline V gene are SNHLY and FYNNEI. This CDR3 has 14 residues. V shed 6 bases and J shed 5 bases, with 16 bases lying between them. The CDR3 nucleotides are TGTGCCAGCAGCTCGGGGTTACTAGGGACTGAAGCTTTCTTT. This codes for CASSSGLLGTEAFF.

The chain uses TRBV7-9 and TRBJ2-2; 8 bases agree with TRBD2. Germline CDR1 reads SEHNR; CDR2 reads FQNEAQ (reference sequence). Unmatched junction bases numbered 5, after V lost 6 bases and J lost 2 bases. This CDR3 has 15 residues. The CDR3 is CASRPGTSNTGELFF. CDR3 bases: TGTGCCAGCAGGCCCGGGACTAGTAACACCGGGGAGCTGTTTTTT.

The chain recombines TRBV6-5 with TRBJ2-5; 8 bases align to TRBD1. With V trimmed by 5 bases and J by 2 bases, 7 bases remained unmatched. CDR1 MNHEY and CDR2 SVGAGI come from the germline V gene. The CDR3 totals 15 residues. The CDR3 DNA reads TGTGCCAGCAGTCCGAGGACAGGGAAACAAGAGACCCAGTACTTC. It translates to CASSPRTGKQETQYF.

This clonotype has just one count. The DNA of the CDR3 is TGTGCCATCAGGGCGGGGATACAGAATTCACCCCTCCACTTT. Encoded protein: CAIRAGIQNSPLHF. V usage is TRBV10-3 and J usage is TRBJ1-6; D is ambiguous. Per the germline V gene, CDR1 is ENHRY and CDR2 is SYGVKD. The V end lost 6 bases, the J end lost 7 bases, and 13 bases lay between the germline ends. This CDR3 region has 14 residues.

This clonotype was seen at least ten times. The chain combines TRBV19 with TRBJ1-5; 9 bases are a match to TRBD1. V gave up 9 bases and J gave up 4 bases; unmatched junction bases: 10. Germline V lookup: CDR1 LNHDA, CDR2 SQIVND (reference sequence). The CDR3 is made up of 15 amino acids. CDR3 loop: CASSSTTGGNQPQHF. CDR3 in DNA: TGTGCCAGCAGCTCAACGACAGGGGGGAATCAGCCCCAGCATTTT.

This clonotype was seen at least ten times. The rearrangement links TRBV7-2 to TRBJ1-1; D might be TRBD1 (5 bases). The CDR3 totals 16 residues. The germline gives CDR1 SGHTA, CDR2 FQGNSA. V was shortened by 5 bases and J by 1 base, with 17 bases between the two germline ends. The CDR3 is CASSPSAGRGNTEAFF. The CDR3 bases are TGTGCCAGCAGCCCATCCGCGGGGCGCGGGAACACTGAAGCTTTCTTT. Full variable domain (missing parts from reference TRBV7-2 and TRBJ1-1): GAGVSQSPSNKVTEKGKDVELRCDPISGHTALYWYRQSLGQGLEFLIYFQGNSAPDKSGLPSDRFSAERTGGSVSTLTIQRTQQEDSAVYLCASSPSAGRGNTEAFFGQGTRLTVV.

This clonotype was counted many times. The rearrangement links TRBV7-2 to TRBJ1-6, with TRBD1 matching over 7 bases. Losses at the gene ends were 8 bases for V and 7 bases for J; bases not matched to a gene: 5. CDR1 and CDR2 (germline): SGHTA, FQGNSA. The CDR3 has 13 residues. CDR3 sequence (DNA): TGTGCCAGCGGGGACAGCTCCAATTCACCCCTCCACTTT. It is translated as CASGDSSNSPLHF.

This clonotype was counted ten times or more. J is TRBJ2-7 and V is TRBV7-9; no clear D. The CDR3 runs 14 residues. Germline CDR1 SEHNR, CDR2 FQNEAQ (reference sequence). Trimming took off 1 base at V and 2 bases at J, with 9 bases between the two ends. CDR3 residues: CASSLVWGPYEQYF. In nucleotides, the CDR3 is TGTGCCAGCAGCTTAGTGTGGGGTCCCTACGAGCAGTACTTC.

This clonotype was seen a few times. In DNA, the CDR3 is TGTGCCAGCAGTGGGCGGGGAGATTCCAACACCGGGGAGCTGTTTTTT. This encodes CASSGRGDSNTGELFF. This chain links TRBV9 with TRBJ2-2, with a weak D call TRBD2 (6 bases). V lost 5 bases and J lost 2, with 16 bases in between. Looked up from germline, CDR1 is SGDLS and CDR2 is YYNGEE. The CDR3 is 16 residues long.

The genes are TRBV29-1 and TRBJ2-2, with 7 nucleotides matching TRBD2. Germline CDR1 and CDR2: SQVTM and ANQGSEA. Losses at the gene ends were 6 bases for V and 3 bases for J; bases not matched to a gene: 4. The CDR3 totals 13 residues. The CDR3 DNA sequence: TGCAGCGTCCCTAGCGGTTACACCGGGGAGCTGTTTTTT. This gives the protein CSVPSGYTGELFF.

A note on this clonotype: Being one base from a much bigger clone, this may be a read error. V and J are TRBV5-1 and TRBJ1-1, with D possibly being TRBD1 (5 bases). The CDR3 is made up of 15 amino acids. Germline V gene lookup returns CDR1 SGHRS and CDR2 YFSETQ. CDR3 sequence (DNA): TGTGCCAGCGGCTCACGGGGCAAAGAGGGCACTGAAGCTTTCTTT. It encodes CASGSRGKEGTEAFF.

This clonotype was detected once. CDR3 in DNA: TGTGCCAGCAGCATCGCCGGACAGGTTAGGAACGCAGATACGCAGTATTTT. Encoded protein: CASSIAGQVRNADTQYF. The chain is built from TRBV7-2 and TRBJ2-3, with 7 bases fitting TRBD1. Germline-derived CDR1 and CDR2 are SGHTA and FQGNSA. The CDR3 covers 17 residues. Trimming took 5 bases from V and 4 from J; bases not matched to a gene: 15.

This clonotype was recorded at least ten times. This chain uses TRBV7-2 with TRBJ1-3, with TRBD1 matching over 8 bases. V gave up 3 bases and J gave up 4 bases; unmatched junction bases: 5. CDR1 is SGHTA, CDR2 FQGNSA, per germline. CDR3 length equals 15 residues. CDR3 protein: CASSFQGATGNTIYF. CDR3 in DNA: TGTGCCAGCAGCTTTCAGGGGGCAACCGGAAACACCATATATTTT.

This clonotype was recorded many times. V usage is TRBV4-1 and J usage is TRBJ2-7, with 7 bases fitting TRBD1. Germline CDR1 and CDR2: MGHRA and YSYEKL. The CDR3 runs 14 residues. The ends lost 1 base at V and 4 bases at J; junction bases unmatched: 4. The CDR3 DNA sequence: TGCGCCAGCAGCCAAGGGCAGGGGGAGTACGAGCAGTACTTC. This gives the protein CASSQGQGEYEQYF.

As for this clonotype: An end of the junction differs from the germline gene, which may be a read error. The V gene is TRBV7-8, the J gene TRBJ1-5, with 8 bases aligning to TRBD1. CDR3 length equals 15 residues. Germline loops: CDR1 SGHVS, CDR2 FQNEAQ. CDR3 residues: CASSLGTGNHRPQHF. CDR3 sequence (DNA): TGTGCCAGCAGTTTAGGGACAGGTAACCATCGGCCCCAGCATTTT.

There are many counts of this clonotype. CDR3 residues: CASSLSTSRETQYF. The CDR3, as DNA: TGTGCCAGCAGCTTATCGACTAGCAGAGAGACCCAGTACTTC. This chain connects TRBV7-7 to TRBJ2-5, with 7 positions matching TRBD2. The trim removed 2 bases at V and 4 bases at J, leaving 4 bases unmatched. The CDR3 is made up of 14 amino acids. Germline V gene data show CDR1 as SSHAT and CDR2 as FNYEAQ (reference sequence).

Points on this clonotype: A read error is possible here, since a much larger clone lies one base away. V gene TRBV7-9 combines with J gene TRBJ1-2; TRBD1 might be the D (5 bases). Trimming cost V 5 bases and J 8 bases, with 18 bases left between them. Germline CDR1 and CDR2: SEHNR and FQNEAQ (reference sequence). The CDR3 spans 14 residues. CDR3 sequence (DNA): TGTGCCAGCAGCCCAAGTAGGGACCCTGACGGCTACACCTTC. Protein sequence: CASSPSRDPDGYTF. The whole variable domain, filled in from reference TRBV7-9 and TRBJ1-2, reads DTGVSQNPRHKITKRGQNVTFRCDPISEHNRLYWYRQTLGQGPEFLTYFQNEAQLEKSRLLSDRFSAERPKGSFSTLEIQRTEQGDSAMYLCASSPSRDPDGYTFGSGTRLTVV.

The table lists this clonotype with many counts. This chain uses TRBV2 with TRBJ1-5; possibly TRBD1 for D (6 bases). CDR1 SNHLY and CDR2 FYNNEI come from the germline V gene. Trimming removed 2 bases at V and 1 base at J, with 12 bases between. The CDR3 is 16 amino acids. The CDR3 loop is CASSENREKSNQPQHF. The CDR3 coding sequence is TGTGCCAGCAGTGAAAACAGGGAGAAGAGCAATCAGCCCCAGCATTTT.

The sample holds many counts of this clonotype. The genes are TRBV5-1 and TRBJ1-1; the D gene is possibly TRBD1 (6 bases). Germline values: CDR1 SGHRS, CDR2 YFSETQ. The CDR3 has 14 amino acids. V was trimmed by 4 bases and J by 0 bases, leaving 10 bases between them. As DNA, the CDR3 is TGCGCCAGCAGCCACCAGGGGCTGAACACTGAAGCTTTCTTT. The encoded protein is CASSHQGLNTEAFF.